This TCR beta chain derives from a study of T cells in localized non-small cell lung cancer. The study's findings and limits: Analysis by sequencing included only one tumor region, so heterogeneity remains possible. Researchers found a median roughly 56 of the top 100 tumor clones in adjacent lung. Uninvolved adjacent lung had more T cell clonality than any other tissue, topping tumor.

With respect to this clone: Its specificity is unknown.

Here immunoSEQ multiplex PCR was the method, and the copy in TCRdb shows in-frame clones only, minus some. The sample carries about 92,000 clones, under 95% recorded once. CDR3 length: 16 amino acids. The V segment lost 0 bases and the J segment 10 bases; nucleotides outside the gene matches: 13. The germline V gene has CDR1 SGHNT and CDR2 YYREEE (reference sequence). This clonotype originated in a woman aged 35-75 years with stage II squamous cell lung carcinoma. Sequences were derived from PBMCs, sampled before any cancer treatment. This chain joins TRBV5-4 and TRBJ2-1, with 7 bases lining up with TRBD2. CDR3 in amino acids: CASSLEFGGGHREQFF. In DNA form, the CDR3 reads TGTGCCAGCAGCTTGGAATTCGGCGGGGGTCACAGGGAGCAGTTCTTC.